This T cell receptor (beta chain) was identified in a study of shared clonotypes between healthy human individuals. V dropped 7 bases and J dropped 0 bases, with 19 bases sitting between them. This CDR3 has 17 residues. Per the germline V gene, CDR1 is MDHEN and CDR2 is SYDVKM. Several immunoSEQ 96-well plates shared each subset's DNA, each plate a replicate. The assay was immunoSEQ multiplex PCR, and TCRdb's table has in-frame clones only and misses some. The data contain 2 million to 2.5 million clones, roughly 93% of them singletons. Input material: naive CD4+ T cells from PBMCs. As for subset: CD45RA+ positively selected. J is TRBJ1-3 and V is TRBV28; D may be TRBD1 (6 bases). The receptor was isolated from a man younger than 35 in good health. Some clones in this sample may be carry-over from other donors' samples. The CDR3 bases are TGTGCCAGCACCCGACTCCCGGGACAAAGCTCTGGAAACACCATATATTTT. Translation: CASTRLPGQSSGNTIYF. The full variable domain, rest sourced from reference TRBV28 and TRBJ1-3, is DVKVTQSSRYLVKRTGEKVFLECVQDMDHENMFWYRQDPGLGLRLIYFSYDVKMKEKGDIPEGYSVSREKKERFSLILESASTNQTSMYLCASTRLPGQSSGNTIYFGEGSWLTVV.